The rows below give T cell receptor beta chains drawn from one sample of a study of T cell responses to AZD1222 COVID-19 vaccine. The assay was immunoSEQ multiplex PCR, and TCRdb's table has in-frame clones only and misses some. The sample includes over 70,000 clones, about 80% of them seen just once. Material: peripheral blood, obtained 28 days after the second dose of the MenACWY control vaccine. Receptors were obtained from an adult who received the MenACWY meningococcal vaccine as a control. The CDR3 runs from the conserved cysteine through the conserved F or W. The D gene is left open where the match is weak.

v_gene,d_gene,j_gene,CDR3aa
TRBV28,TRBD2,TRBJ2-3,CASSSGTSGRRGDTQYF
TRBV7-9,.,TRBJ1-4,CASSSGRQATSSGEKLFF
TRBV3-1/TRBV3-2,.,TRBJ2-1,CASSQDLRMDYNEQFF
TRBV14,TRBD2,TRBJ2-3,CASSLAGGLVTQYF
TRBV29-1,.,TRBJ2-1,CSVEGESRNEQFF
TRBV29-1,TRBD1,TRBJ1-2,CSVMDRDSYTF
TRBV28,TRBD1,TRBJ1-1,CASSLGRTGTNTEAFF
TRBV5-1,.,TRBJ2-7,CASSLGGTYEQYF
TRBV28,TRBD2,TRBJ2-3,CASSSPSGRTDTQYF
TRBV12-3/TRBV12-4,.,TRBJ2-1,CASTSTSYNEQFF
TRBV7-9,.,TRBJ1-6,CASSSGTENSPLHF
TRBV3-1/TRBV3-2,TRBD2,TRBJ2-1,CASSLGTSGYNEQFF
TRBV6-2/TRBV6-3,.,TRBJ2-1,CASSSGQGREGFF